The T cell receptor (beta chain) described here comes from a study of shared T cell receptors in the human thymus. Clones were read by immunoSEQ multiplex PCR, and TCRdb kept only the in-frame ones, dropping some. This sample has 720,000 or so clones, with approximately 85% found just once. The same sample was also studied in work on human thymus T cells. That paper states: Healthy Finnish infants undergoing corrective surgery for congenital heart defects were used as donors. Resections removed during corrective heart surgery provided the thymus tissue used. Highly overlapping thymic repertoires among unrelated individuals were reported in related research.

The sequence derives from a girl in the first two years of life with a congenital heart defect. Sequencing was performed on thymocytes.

For the CDR3, the DNA is TGTGCCAGCAGCTTGTCTGGGAGACAGCCCCAGCATTTT. Its translation: CASSLSGRQPQHF. The chain has TRBV5-6 and TRBJ1-5, with D uncertain. V was pared by 1 base and J by 7 bases, with 9 bases between. CDR1 and CDR2 from the germline V gene are SGHDT and YYEEEE. The CDR3 loop spans 13 amino acids.